This T cell receptor (beta chain) was recorded in a study of Tregs in tolerant kidney transplant recipients. The nonmyeloablative bone marrow transplants came from related graft donors, with transient mixed chimerism. Profiling relied on immunoSEQ multiplex PCR, and the TCRdb table lists in-frame clones only, not all of them. The record lists about 6,300 clones, of which the ten most abundant hold approximately 6%. The CDR3 totals 15 residues. Germline CDR1 reads MNHNS; CDR2 reads SASEGT. The V gene lost 0 bases and the J gene lost 3 bases, with 12 bases spanning the gap. Worth noting for this clone: The CDR3 is cut off 3 residues early in the read; its end comes from the germline J gene.

This sequence was found in a human patient who received a combined kidney and bone marrow transplant. Some T cells may originate from the graft donor. The rearrangement uses TRBV6-1 and TRBJ2-7; the D is unclear. The specimen comprised CD4+ T cells from blood (PBMCs), sampled 6 months after the transplant. CDR3 DNA (partial): TGTGCCAGCAGTGAAGCCGGTGGAAGCGTCTACGAG. Translating it yields CASSEAGGSVYE. The CDR3 in its entirety is CASSEAGGSVYEQYF.